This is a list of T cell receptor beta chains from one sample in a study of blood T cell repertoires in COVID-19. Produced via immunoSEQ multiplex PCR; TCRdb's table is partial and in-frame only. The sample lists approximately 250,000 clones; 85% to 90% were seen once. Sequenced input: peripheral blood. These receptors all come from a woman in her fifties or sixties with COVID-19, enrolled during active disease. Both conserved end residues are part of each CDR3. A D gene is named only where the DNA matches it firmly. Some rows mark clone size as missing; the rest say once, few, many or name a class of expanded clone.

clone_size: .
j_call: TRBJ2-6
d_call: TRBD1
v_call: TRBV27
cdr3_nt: TGTGCCAGCAGTTCCCCGGACAGGGCCCCAGGGGGGGCCAACGTCCTGACTTTC
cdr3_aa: CASSSPDRAPGGANVLTF

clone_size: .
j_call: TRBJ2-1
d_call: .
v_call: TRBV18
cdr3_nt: TGTGCCAGCTCACCACAAGGGGTTACATACAATGAGCAGTTCTTC
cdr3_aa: CASSPQGVTYNEQFF

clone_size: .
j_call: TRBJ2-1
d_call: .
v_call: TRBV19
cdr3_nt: TGTGCCAGTAGTATAGTCGCTAGAAGCTACAATGAGCAGTTCTTC
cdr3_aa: CASSIVARSYNEQFF

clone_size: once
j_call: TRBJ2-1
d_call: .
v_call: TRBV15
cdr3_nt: TGTGCCACCAGCAGAGTCAGTTACAATGAGCAGTTCTTC
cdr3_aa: CATSRVSYNEQFF

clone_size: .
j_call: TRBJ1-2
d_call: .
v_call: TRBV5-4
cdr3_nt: TGTGCCAGCACGCTTTCTCCCGGGGGGGGGCGTCTTTTAGATGGCTACACCTTC
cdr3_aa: CASTLSPGGGRLLDGYTF

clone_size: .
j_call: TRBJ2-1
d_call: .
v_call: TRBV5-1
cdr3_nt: TGCGCCAGCAGCCCGATAAGGAGGGCCTACAATGAGCAGTTCTTC
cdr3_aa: CASSPIRRAYNEQFF

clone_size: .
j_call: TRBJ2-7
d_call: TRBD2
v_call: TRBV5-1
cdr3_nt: TGCGCCAGCAGCTTCGCTAGCGGCCCCTACGAGCAGTACTTC
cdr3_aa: CASSFASGPYEQYF

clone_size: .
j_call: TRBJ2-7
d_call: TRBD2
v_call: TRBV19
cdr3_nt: TGTGCCAGTAGTGGTAGCGGGAGTGGCTCCTACGAGCAGTACTTC
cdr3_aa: CASSGSGSGSYEQYF

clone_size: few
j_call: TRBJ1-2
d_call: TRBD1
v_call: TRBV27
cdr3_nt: TGTGCCAGCAGTTTATCCGACAGGGGGTATGGCTACACCTTC
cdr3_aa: CASSLSDRGYGYTF

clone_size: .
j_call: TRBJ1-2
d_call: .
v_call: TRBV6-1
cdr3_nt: TGTGCCAGCAGTGAAGCAGGGGCTAACTATGGCTACACCTTC
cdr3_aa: CASSEAGANYGYTF

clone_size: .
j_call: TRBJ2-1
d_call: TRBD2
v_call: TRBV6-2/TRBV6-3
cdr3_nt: TGTGCCAGCAGTCCACTACTAGCGGGAGGGCGGACTGAGCAGTTCTTC
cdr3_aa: CASSPLLAGGRTEQFF

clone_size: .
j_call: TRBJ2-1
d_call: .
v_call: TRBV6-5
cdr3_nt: TGTGCCAGCAGTACCACTAGTTTAGAGCAGTTCTTC
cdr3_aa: CASSTTSLEQFF

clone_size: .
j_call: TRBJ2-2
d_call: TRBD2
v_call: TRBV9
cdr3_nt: TGTGCCAGCAGCGTGACTCCGGGACTAGCGGGAGAAGCCGGGGAGCTGTTTTTT
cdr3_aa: CASSVTPGLAGEAGELFF

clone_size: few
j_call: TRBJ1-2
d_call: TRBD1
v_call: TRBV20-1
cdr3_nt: TGCAGTGCGACAGGGCTCTATGGCTACACCTTC
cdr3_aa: CSATGLYGYTF

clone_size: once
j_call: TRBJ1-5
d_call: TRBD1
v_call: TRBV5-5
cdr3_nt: TGTGCCAGCAGCCCCGGGACAGGGTACAATCAGCCCCAGCATTTT
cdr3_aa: CASSPGTGYNQPQHF

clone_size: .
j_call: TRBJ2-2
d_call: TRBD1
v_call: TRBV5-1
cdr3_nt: TGCGCCAGCAGCGTAGGACAGGGGGCAACCGGGGAGCTGTTTTTT
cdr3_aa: CASSVGQGATGELFF

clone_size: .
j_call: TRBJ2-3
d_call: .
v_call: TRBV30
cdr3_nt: TGTGCCTGGGCCAGCGGAAGCACAGATACGCAGTATTTT
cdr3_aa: CAWASGSTDTQYF

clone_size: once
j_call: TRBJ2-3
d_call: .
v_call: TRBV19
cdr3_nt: TGTGCCAGTAGTGCCTACAGGGAGCGAGGCACAGATACGCAGTATTTT
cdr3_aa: CASSAYRERGTDTQYF

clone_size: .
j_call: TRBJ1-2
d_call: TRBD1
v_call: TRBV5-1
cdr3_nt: TGCGCCAGCAGCTTGGCGATGGGACAGGATTCTGGTGGCTACACCTTC
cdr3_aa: CASSLAMGQDSGGYTF

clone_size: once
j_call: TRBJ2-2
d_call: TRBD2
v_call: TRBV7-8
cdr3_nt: TGTGCCACGGGGGCGGGAGGGCCTAACACCGGGGAGCTGTTTTTT
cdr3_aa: CATGAGGPNTGELFF

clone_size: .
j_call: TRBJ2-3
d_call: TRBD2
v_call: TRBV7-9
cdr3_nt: TGTGCCAGCAGCTTGCTAGCGGGAGGGCCGGGGGATACGCAGTATTTT
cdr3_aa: CASSLLAGGPGDTQYF

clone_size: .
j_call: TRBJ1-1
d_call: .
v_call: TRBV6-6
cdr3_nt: TGTGCCAGCAGTTACATGGGGGGTGAAGCTTTCTTT
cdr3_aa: CASSYMGGEAFF

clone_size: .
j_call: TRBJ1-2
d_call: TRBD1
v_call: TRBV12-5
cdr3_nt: TGTGCTAGTGGTTCGCAGGGGGCGCGGTATGGCTACACCTTC
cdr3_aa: CASGSQGARYGYTF

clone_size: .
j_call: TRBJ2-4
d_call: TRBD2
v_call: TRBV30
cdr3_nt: TGTGCCTGGGGCGGGAGCATTCAGTACTTC
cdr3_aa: CAWGGSIQYF

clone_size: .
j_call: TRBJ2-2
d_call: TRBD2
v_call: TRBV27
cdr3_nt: TGTGCCAGCAGACGGACTAGCGGGACGAACACCGGGGAGCTGTTTTTT
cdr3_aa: CASRRTSGTNTGELFF

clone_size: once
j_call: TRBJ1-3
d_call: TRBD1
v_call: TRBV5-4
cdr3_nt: TGTGCCAGCAGCTTGACAGGGGGCTTCTCTGGAAACACCATATATTTT
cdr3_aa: CASSLTGGFSGNTIYF

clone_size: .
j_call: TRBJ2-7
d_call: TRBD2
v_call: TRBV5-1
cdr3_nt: TGCGCCAGCAGCTTGGAGAGCGGGAGTAACTACGAGCAGTACTTC
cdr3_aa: CASSLESGSNYEQYF

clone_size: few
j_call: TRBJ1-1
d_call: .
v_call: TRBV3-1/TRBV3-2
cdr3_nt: TGTGCCAGCGAACAGGGCGGCTCTGAAGCTTTCTTT
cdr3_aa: CASEQGGSEAFF

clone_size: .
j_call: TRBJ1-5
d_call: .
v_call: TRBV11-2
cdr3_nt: TGTGCCAGCAGCTCGGGGGGCCGCGGGCAGCCCCAGCATTTT
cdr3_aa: CASSSGGRGQPQHF

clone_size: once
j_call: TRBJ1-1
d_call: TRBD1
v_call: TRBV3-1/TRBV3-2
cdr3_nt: TGTGCCAGCAGCCCGACAGGGGGCGAAGAAGCTTTCTTT
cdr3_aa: CASSPTGGEEAFF

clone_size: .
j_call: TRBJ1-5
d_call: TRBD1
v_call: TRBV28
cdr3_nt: TGTGCCAGCAGTTTAATAGGGACAGGGTACCAGCATTTT
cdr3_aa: CASSLIGTGYQHF

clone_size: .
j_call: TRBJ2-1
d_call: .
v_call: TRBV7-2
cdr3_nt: TGTGCCAGCTTTGTAGGTCGAGCTAGCCCGAGGACCCACAATGAGCAGTTCTTC
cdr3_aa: CASFVGRASPRTHNEQFF

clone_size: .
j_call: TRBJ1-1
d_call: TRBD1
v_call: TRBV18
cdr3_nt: TGTGCCAGCTCACTTGACAGGGGTGTCACTGAAGCTTTCTTT
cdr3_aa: CASSLDRGVTEAFF

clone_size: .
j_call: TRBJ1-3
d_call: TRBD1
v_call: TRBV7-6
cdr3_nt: TGTGCCAGCAGCCAGCCGACAGGGGGCGGAAACACCATATATTTT
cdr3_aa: CASSQPTGGGNTIYF

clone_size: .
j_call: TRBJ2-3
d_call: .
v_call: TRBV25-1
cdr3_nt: TGTGCCAGCAGTGAATCGGTAGGGGGAACCTCGGGAGATACGCAGTATTTT
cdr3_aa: CASSESVGGTSGDTQYF

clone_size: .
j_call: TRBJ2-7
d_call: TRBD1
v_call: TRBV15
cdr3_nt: TGTGCCACCAGCAGAACAGGACAGGGGGTGGACTACGAGCAGTACTTC
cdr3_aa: CATSRTGQGVDYEQYF

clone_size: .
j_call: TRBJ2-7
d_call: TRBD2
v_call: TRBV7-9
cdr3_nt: TGTGCCAGCAGCGGACGGACTAGCGGACTCGGCGAGCAGTACTTC
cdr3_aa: CASSGRTSGLGEQYF